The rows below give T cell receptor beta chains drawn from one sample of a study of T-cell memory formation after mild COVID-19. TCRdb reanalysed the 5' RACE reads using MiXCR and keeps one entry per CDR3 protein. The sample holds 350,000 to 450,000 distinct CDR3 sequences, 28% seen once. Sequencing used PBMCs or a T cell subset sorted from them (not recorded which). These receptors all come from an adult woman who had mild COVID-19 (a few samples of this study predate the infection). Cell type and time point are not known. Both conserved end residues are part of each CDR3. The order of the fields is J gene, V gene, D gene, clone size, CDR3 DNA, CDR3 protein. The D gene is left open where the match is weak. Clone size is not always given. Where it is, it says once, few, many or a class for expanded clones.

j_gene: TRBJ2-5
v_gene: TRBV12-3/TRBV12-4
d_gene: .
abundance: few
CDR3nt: TGTGCCAGCAGTTTTGAGGGCGAAGAGACCCAGTACTTC
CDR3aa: CASSFEGEETQYF

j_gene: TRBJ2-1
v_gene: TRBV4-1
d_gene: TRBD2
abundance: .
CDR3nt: TGCGCCAGCAGCCCTATTACCTCGACTAGCGGGGGACCCTTCTCCTACAATGAGCAGTTCTTC
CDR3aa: CASSPITSTSGGPFSYNEQFF

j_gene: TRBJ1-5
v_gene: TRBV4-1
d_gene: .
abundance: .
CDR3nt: TGCGCCAGCAGCCAAGATCCCTCCCTTAGGAATCAGCCCCAGCATTTT
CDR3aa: CASSQDPSLRNQPQHF

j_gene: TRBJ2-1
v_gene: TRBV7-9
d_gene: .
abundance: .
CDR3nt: TGTGCCAGCAGTCACAACAGGGTGGAAAATGAGCAGTTCTTC
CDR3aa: CASSHNRVENEQFF

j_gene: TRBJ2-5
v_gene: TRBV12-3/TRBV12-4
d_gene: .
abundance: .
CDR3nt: TGTGCCAGCAGTTGGGAGACGGTGGAGACCCAGTACTTC
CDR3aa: CASSWETVETQYF

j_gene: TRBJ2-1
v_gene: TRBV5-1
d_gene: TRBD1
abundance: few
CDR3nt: TGCGCCAGCAGCTCCCCCCTGGGACAGAGGTACAATGAGCAGTTCTTC
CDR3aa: CASSSPLGQRYNEQFF

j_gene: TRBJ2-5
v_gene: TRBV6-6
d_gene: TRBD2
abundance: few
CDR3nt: TGTGCCAGCAGTTACTCGAGTACTAGCGGGAGTCGGGAGACCCAGTACTTC
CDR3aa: CASSYSSTSGSRETQYF

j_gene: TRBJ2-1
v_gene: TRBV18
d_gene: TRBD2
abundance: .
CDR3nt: TGTGCCAGCTCACCACAGGGTCCTAGCGGGAGTCAGGATGAGCAGTTCTTC
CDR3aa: CASSPQGPSGSQDEQFF

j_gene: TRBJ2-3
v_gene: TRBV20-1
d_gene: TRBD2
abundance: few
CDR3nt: TGCAGTGCTAGAGATTACGGACTAGCGGGCACAGATACGCAGTATTTT
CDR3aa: CSARDYGLAGTDTQYF

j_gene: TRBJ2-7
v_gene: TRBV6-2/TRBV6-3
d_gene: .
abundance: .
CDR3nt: TGTGCCAGCAGTTTCCGGGACTTATCTATGGTGTACTTC
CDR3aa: CASSFRDLSMVYF

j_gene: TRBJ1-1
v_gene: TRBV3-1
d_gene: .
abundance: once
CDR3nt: TGTGCCAGCAGCCAAGTCGTTGGATCTGACACTGAAGCTTTCTTT
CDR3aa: CASSQVVGSDTEAFF

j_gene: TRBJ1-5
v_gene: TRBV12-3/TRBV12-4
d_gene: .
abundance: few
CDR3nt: TGTGCCAGCAGTTTGTGGGGGGCCCTGCAGCCCCAGCATTTT
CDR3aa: CASSLWGALQPQHF

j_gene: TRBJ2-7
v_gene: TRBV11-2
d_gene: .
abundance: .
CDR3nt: TGTGCCAGCAGCTTATTTTATGGGCAGGGCAACGAGCAGTACTTC
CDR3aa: CASSLFYGQGNEQYF

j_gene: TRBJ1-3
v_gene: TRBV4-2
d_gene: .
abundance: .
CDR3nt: TGTGCCAGCAGCAATACAGGCTCTGGAAACACCATATATTTT
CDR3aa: CASSNTGSGNTIYF

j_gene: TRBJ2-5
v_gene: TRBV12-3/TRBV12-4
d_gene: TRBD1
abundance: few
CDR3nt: TGTGCCAGCTCTGGGACAGGGGTCTACTTC
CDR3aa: CASSGTGVYF

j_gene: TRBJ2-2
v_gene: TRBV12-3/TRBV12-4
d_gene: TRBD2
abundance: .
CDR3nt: TGTGCCAGCAGTTTAGGGAAGGAGTTAGCGGGGGCGTTTTCCGGGGAGCTGTTTTTT
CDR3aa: CASSLGKELAGAFSGELFF

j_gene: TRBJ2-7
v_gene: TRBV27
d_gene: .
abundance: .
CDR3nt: TGTGCCAGCAGTTTATCGGACTACTACGAGCAGTACTTC
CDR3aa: CASSLSDYYEQYF